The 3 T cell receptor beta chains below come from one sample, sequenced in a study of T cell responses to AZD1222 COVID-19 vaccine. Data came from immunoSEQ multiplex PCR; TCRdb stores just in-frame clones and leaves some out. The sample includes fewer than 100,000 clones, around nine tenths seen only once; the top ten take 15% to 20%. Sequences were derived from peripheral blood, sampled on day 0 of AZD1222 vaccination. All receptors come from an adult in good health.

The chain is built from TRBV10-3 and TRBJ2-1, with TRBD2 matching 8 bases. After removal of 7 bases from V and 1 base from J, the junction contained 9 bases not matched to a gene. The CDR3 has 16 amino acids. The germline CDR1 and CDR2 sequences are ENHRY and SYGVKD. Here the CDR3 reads CAITSGGTQSYNEQFF. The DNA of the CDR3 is TGTGCCATCACCTCGGGGGGGACTCAATCCTACAATGAGCAGTTCTTC.

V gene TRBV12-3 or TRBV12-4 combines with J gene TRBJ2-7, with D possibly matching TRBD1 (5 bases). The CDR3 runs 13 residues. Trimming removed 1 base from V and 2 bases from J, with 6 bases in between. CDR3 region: CASSLGQTYEQYF. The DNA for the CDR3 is TGTGCCAGCAGTTTAGGACAGACCTACGAGCAGTACTTC.

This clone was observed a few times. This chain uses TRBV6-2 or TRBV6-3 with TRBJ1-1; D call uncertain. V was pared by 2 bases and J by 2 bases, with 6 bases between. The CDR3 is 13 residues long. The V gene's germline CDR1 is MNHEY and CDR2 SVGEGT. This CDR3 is CASSYMENTEAFF. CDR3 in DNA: TGTGCCAGCAGTTACATGGAAAACACTGAAGCTTTCTTT.